What follows are 16 T cell receptor beta chains derived from one specimen sequenced in a study of beta chain features in type 1 diabetes (dated by TCRdb to the late 2010s). Broader findings and caveats from the paper: Type 1 diabetes patients showed a moderate but significant shortening of TCRB CDR3 length in all four CD4+ subsets.

The method behind the library was the immunoSEQ multiplex PCR assay. The High Capacity cDNA Reverse Transcription Kit was used to reverse transcribe all of the isolated RNA, meaning that expressed TCRB transcripts were what got sequenced. This is the immuneACCESS table as TCRdb keeps it, with only in-frame sequences that have V and J called. A part of the clones is gone; compared with another copy, unresolved V genes explain less than half, and the rest is unexplained. The sample has under 150,000 clones on record, around 9% of them singletons. In total, the top ten clones hold over 0.6% of the sample. Their recognized antigens are unknown. Sequenced: central memory CD4+ T cells from blood. These receptors originate from a man aged 25-45 years with type 1 diabetes.

This clone appeared a few times. This sequence joins TRBV7-2 and TRBJ1-6; possible D gene TRBD1, 5 bases. Germline CDR1 SGHTA, CDR2 FQGNSA. V lost 3 bases to trimming and J lost 10 bases, with 13 bases between them. This CDR3 has 14 residues. CDR3 nucleotide sequence: TGTGCCAGCAGCTTCAACCTCCAGGGATCACCCCTCCACTTT. Amino acid sequence: CASSFNLQGSPLHF.

The rearrangement joins TRBV9 to TRBJ2-3; 10 bases map to TRBD2. The CDR3 runs to 13 residues. V shed 6 bases, J shed 4 bases, and the junction held 2 bases outside the gene matches. Germline CDR1 reads SGDLS; CDR2 reads YYNGEE. CDR3 DNA: TGTGCCAGCAAGCGGGGGGGCTCAGATACGCAGTATTTT. Translated: CASKRGGSDTQYF. The whole variable domain, remainder taken from reference TRBV9 and TRBJ2-3, is DSGVTQTPKHLITATGQRVTLRCSPRSGDLSVYWYQQSLDQGLQFLIQYYNGEERAKGNILERFSAQQFPDLHSELNLSSLELGDSALYFCASKRGGSDTQYFGPGTRLTVL.

The V gene is TRBV30, the J gene TRBJ1-2, with 7 bases matching TRBD1. V trimming: 4 bases; J trimming: 4 bases; junction bases outside the gene matches: 9. Germline CDR1 reads GTSNPN; CDR2 reads SVGIG (reference sequence). This CDR3 has 14 amino acids. Written as DNA, the CDR3 is TGTGCCTGGAATCGAGGGACAGCAGTCTATGGCTACACCTTC. It yields the protein CAWNRGTAVYGYTF.

The rearrangement uses TRBV7-6 and TRBJ2-2; no definite D call. V was pared by 5 bases and J by 6 bases, with 13 bases between. The CDR3 loop spans 14 amino acids. Per germline, CDR1 SGHVS and CDR2 FNYEAQ. This CDR3 reads CASSQIPEAGELFF. As DNA, the CDR3 is TGTGCCAGCAGCCAAATCCCCGAGGCCGGGGAGCTGTTTTTT.

This chain joins TRBV9 and TRBJ2-4, with 8 bases lining up with TRBD1. CDR1 and CDR2 from the germline V gene are SGDLS and YYNGEE. With 4 bases clipped from V and 7 bases from J, the junction kept 7 bases outside the gene matches. This CDR3 comprises 14 residues. The CDR3 DNA reads TGTGCCAGCAGCCTACGGACAGGGTCGAACATTCAGTACTTC. Translation gives CASSLRTGSNIQYF. Using reference TRBV9 and TRBJ2-4 for the parts outside the CDR3, the full variable domain is DSGVTQTPKHLITATGQRVTLRCSPRSGDLSVYWYQQSLDQGLQFLIQYYNGEERAKGNILERFSAQQFPDLHSELNLSSLELGDSALYFCASSLRTGSNIQYFGAGTRLSVL.

This clone was observed a handful of times. The gene calls are TRBV18 and TRBJ1-1; no firm D call. This CDR3 has 15 residues. Trimming removed 5 bases at V and 5 bases at J, with 18 bases between. Germline CDR1 reads KGHSH; CDR2 reads LQKENI. CDR3 protein: CASSANRERSTEAFF. The DNA of the CDR3 is TGTGCCAGCTCAGCCAACCGGGAGAGGAGTACTGAAGCTTTCTTT.

The genes are TRBV6-6 and TRBJ1-5, with a tentative D call TRBD1 (6 bases). The V gene's germline CDR1 is MNHNY and CDR2 SVGAGI (reference sequence). Trimming shortened V by 5 bases and J by 6 bases, and 11 bases separated the two germline ends. CDR3 length: 13 amino acids. The CDR3 is CASSPGQPQPQHF. DNA of the CDR3: TGTGCCAGCAGTCCAGGACAGCCTCAGCCCCAGCATTTT.

This clone came up a few times. The J gene is TRBJ2-4, the V gene TRBV12-5; the D gene is possibly TRBD2 (7 bases). Looked up from germline, CDR1 is LGHNT and CDR2 is FRNRAP. The CDR3 has 14 amino acids. Trimming removed 6 bases at V and 8 bases at J, with 17 bases between. CDR3 coding DNA: TGTGCTAGTGGCCCCAATCTAGGGGGGGACATTCAGTACTTC. It is translated as CASGPNLGGDIQYF.

This clone was seen repeatedly, ten times or more. This chain connects TRBV4-2 to TRBJ1-5; 9 positions match TRBD1. The germline V gene encodes CDR1 LGHNA and CDR2 YNFKEQ. The CDR3 runs to 18 residues. Losses at the gene ends were 4 bases for V and 6 bases for J; bases not matched to a gene: 16. CDR3 sequence: CASSPVLNGQGIGQPQHF. The CDR3 region has the DNA TGTGCCAGCAGCCCCGTACTGAACGGACAGGGGATAGGTCAGCCCCAGCATTTT.

The sample holds a few counts of this clone. The V and J genes are TRBV9 and TRBJ2-5; 7 bases agree with TRBD1. This CDR3 is built from 16 residues. After removal of 3 bases from V and 3 bases from J, the junction contained 11 bases not matched to a gene. Germline V CDR1 and CDR2: SGDLS, YYNGEE. The CDR3 sequence: CASSAHPGTAKETQYF. CDR3 bases: TGTGCCAGCAGCGCCCACCCCGGGACAGCCAAAGAGACCCAGTACTTC.

The V and J genes are TRBV5-1 and TRBJ2-7; 8 bases line up with TRBD1. V trimming: 3 bases; J trimming: 6 bases; junction bases outside the gene matches: 8. CDR1 SGHRS and CDR2 YFSETQ come from the germline V gene. This CDR3 is 14 amino acids long. CDR3 sequence reads: CASSSWTGRSEQYF. CDR3 bases: TGCGCCAGCAGCTCCTGGACAGGGAGGAGCGAGCAGTACTTC.

The chain uses TRBV7-2 and TRBJ2-7; 9 bases line up with TRBD1. Germline V gives CDR1 SGHTA, CDR2 FQGNSA. The ends lost 4 bases at V and 3 bases at J; junction bases unmatched: 7. The CDR3 contains 15 residues. This CDR3 reads CASSYPTGGSYEQYF. The CDR3 DNA follows: TGTGCCAGCAGCTATCCGACAGGGGGGAGCTACGAGCAGTACTTC.

This clone was detected only a few times. The gene calls are TRBV27 and TRBJ2-1; 7 bases line up with TRBD2. Trimming cost V 0 bases and J 10 bases; bases outside gene matches: 15. CDR3 length equals 17 residues. From germline, CDR1 is MNHEY and CDR2 SMNVEV (reference sequence). CDR3 amino acids: CASSLSMGGTRAGEQFF. In DNA, the CDR3 is TGTGCCAGCAGTTTATCGATGGGGGGGACCCGAGCGGGGGAGCAGTTCTTC.

A few counts support this clone. This sequence joins TRBV7-6 and TRBJ1-6; D gene ambiguous. Germline V gene data show CDR1 as SGHVS and CDR2 as FNYEAQ. V was pared by 2 bases and J by 5 bases, with 7 bases between. CDR3 length equals 14 residues. The CDR3 here is CASSLSFDNSPLHF. For the CDR3, the DNA is TGTGCCAGCAGCTTAAGCTTCGATAATTCACCCCTCCACTTT.

This clone was recorded a few times. V usage is TRBV11-2 and J usage is TRBJ2-7, with D possibly TRBD2 on 6 matching bases. Germline loops: CDR1 SGHAT, CDR2 FQNNGV. The V and J ends lost 6 bases and 8 bases respectively, with 23 bases between them. The CDR3 runs 15 residues. The DNA of the CDR3 is TGTGCCAGCAGTTTATTTGAAGGGACGGGAGCCCAGCAGTACTTC. This codes for CASSLFEGTGAQQYF.

The rearrangement links TRBV12-5 to TRBJ2-3, with TRBD2 matching 10 bases. Germline V gives CDR1 LGHNT, CDR2 FRNRAP. The CDR3 covers 16 residues. J was trimmed by 1 base and V by 2 bases; bases with no gene match: 3. The CDR3 loop reads CASGLLAGVRTDTQYF. The DNA of the CDR3 is TGTGCTAGTGGTTTGCTAGCGGGGGTACGCACAGATACGCAGTATTTT.